This passage covers 22 T cell receptor beta chains from one sample sequenced in a study of blood T cell repertoires in COVID-19 (TCRdb year 2020). Library preparation was by the immunoSEQ multiplex PCR assay. In its TCRdb copy, this immuneACCESS table keeps in-frame sequences only and misses some clones. Where compared with another copy, unresolved V genes explain less than half of these, and the others have no known cause. The sample yields 130,000 or so clones; about 85% were counted once. Together, the top ten hold roughly 4% of the sample. Material: peripheral blood. The receptors stem from a human donor in a cohort sampled during active COVID-19.

This clone has a single count. The chain uses TRBV6-5 and TRBJ1-2, with D perhaps matching TRBD1 (5 bases). The CDR3 contains 13 residues. Per the germline V gene, CDR1 is MNHEY and CDR2 is SVGAGI. Trimming removed 11 bases at V and 3 bases at J, with 16 bases between. The CDR3 loop reads CASGRDGDYGYTF. The CDR3 bases are TGTGCCTCCGGGAGGGACGGAGACTATGGCTACACCTTC.

The gene calls are TRBV5-4 and TRBJ2-2, with 14 bases aligning to TRBD2. This CDR3 contains 16 residues. The V gene's germline CDR1 is SGHNT and CDR2 YYREEE (reference sequence). V shed 4 bases, J shed 6 bases, and the junction held 5 bases outside the gene matches. The CDR3 reads CASSPTSGRDSGELFF. In DNA form, the CDR3 reads TGTGCCAGCAGCCCGACTAGCGGGAGGGATTCCGGGGAGCTGTTTTTT.

The sample holds many counts of this clone. This chain joins TRBV29-1 and TRBJ1-1; a weak D match, TRBD1 (6 bases). Per the germline V gene, CDR1 is SQVTM and CDR2 is ANQGSEA. V was clipped by 3 bases and J by 6 bases, with 11 bases between them. The CDR3 totals 12 residues. CDR3 bases: TGCAGCGTTGACTCAGGGGTGTCTGAAGCTTTCTTT. It specifies CSVDSGVSEAFF.

This chain joins TRBV30 and TRBJ1-2; the match to TRBD1 covers 7 bases. CDR3 size: 14 residues. V lost 3 bases and J lost 5; bases outside the gene matches: 9. Germline V lookup: CDR1 GTSNPN, CDR2 SVGIG (reference sequence). The chain's CDR3 is CAWSKNQGEYGYTF. The DNA of the CDR3 is TGTGCCTGGAGCAAGAATCAGGGGGAGTATGGCTACACCTTC.

The chain joins TRBV12-3 or TRBV12-4 to TRBJ1-5; D may be TRBD1 (5 bases). The ends were cut back, 6 bases at V and 16 bases at J, with 16 bases in the middle. There are 11 residues in the CDR3. The CDR3 here is CASSRAGGQHF. In nucleotides, the CDR3 is TGTGCCAGCAGCCGGGCGGGGGGTCAACATTTT.

The genes are TRBV23-1 and TRBJ2-7; TRBD2 matches at 9 bases. TRBV23-1 is marked as an open reading frame, function uncertain. CDR3 length: 15 amino acids. The J segment lost 7 bases and the V segment lost 6 bases, leaving 13 bases of the junction unmatched. CDR3 amino acids: CASSHRAGGSGEQYV. CDR3 nucleotide sequence: TGCGCCAGCAGCCACCGAGCGGGAGGATCGGGGGAGCAGTACGTC.

V gene TRBV25-1 combines with J gene TRBJ2-5; possible D gene TRBD2, 5 bases. Germline V gene lookup returns CDR1 MGHDK and CDR2 SYGVNS. The CDR3 sequence is 16 residues long. With 2 bases removed from V and 5 bases from J, the gap between germline ends came to 18 bases. CDR3 nucleotides: TGTGCCAGCAGTGAAAGTTGGCGGGCCAGAGGGGAGACCCAGTACTTC. Encoded protein: CASSESWRARGETQYF.

This chain joins TRBV6-2 or TRBV6-3 and TRBJ2-1, with D perhaps TRBD1 (6 bases). Germline V gene sequence: CDR1 MNHEY, CDR2 SVGEGT. The CDR3 is 16 amino acids. Trimming removed 2 bases at V and 9 bases at J, with 20 bases between. This CDR3 is CASSYGTSATLIEQFF. The DNA of the CDR3 is TGTGCCAGCAGTTACGGGACATCGGCTACTCTGATTGAGCAGTTCTTC.

V gene TRBV7-3 combines with J gene TRBJ2-7; D perhaps matches TRBD2 (6 bases). The germline CDR1 and CDR2 sequences are SGHTA and FQGTGA. The length of the CDR3 is 14 residues. The V and J ends lost 5 bases and 0 bases respectively, with 11 bases between them. For the CDR3, the DNA is TGTGCCAGCAGCCCGACGGGAGCCTCCTACGAGCAGTACTTC. Translation: CASSPTGASYEQYF.

V is TRBV7-2 and J is TRBJ2-5; weak D call: TRBD1 (6 bases). The V and J ends lost 1 base and 5 bases respectively, with 11 bases between them. This CDR3 spans 14 amino acids. Germline V gives CDR1 SGHTA, CDR2 FQGNSA. In DNA, the CDR3 is TGTGCCAGCAGCTTAGGGGGGCCCCGGGAGACCCAGTACTTC. Protein product: CASSLGGPRETQYF.

Concerning this clone: Germline is not matched at one junction end, which may reflect a read error. The chain uses TRBV6-4 and TRBJ2-2, with D uncertain. The CDR3 consists of 15 residues. Germline lookup yields CDR1 MRHNA and CDR2 SNTAGT. In DNA, the CDR3 is TGTGCCAGCAGACCCGAAGACATTTACACTGGGGAGCTGTTTTTT. Translated, it gives CASRPEDIYTGELFF.

The chain employs TRBV3-1 (or the pseudogene TRBV3-2) and TRBJ2-1, with TRBD2 identical over 11 bases. J was trimmed by 7 bases and V by 0 bases; bases with no gene match: 14. The CDR3 runs 19 residues. Germline CDR1 is LGHDT and CDR2 is YNNKEL (reference sequence). The CDR3 sequence is CASSQEGGTSGEDSNEQFF. The CDR3, as DNA: TGTGCCAGCAGCCAAGAGGGGGGGACTAGCGGCGAAGATTCTAATGAGCAGTTCTTC.

This sequence joins TRBV5-5 and TRBJ1-5; weak D call: TRBD1 (6 bases). The CDR3 runs to 16 residues. The V and J ends lost 4 bases and 3 bases respectively, with 17 bases between them. Germline values: CDR1 SGHKS, CDR2 YYEKEE (reference sequence). CDR3 loop: CASSPLAGVDNQPQHF. In DNA, the CDR3 is TGTGCCAGCAGCCCTCTGGCAGGGGTTGACAATCAGCCCCAGCATTTT.

The V gene is TRBV5-4, the J gene TRBJ1-1; D is ambiguous. CDR3 length: 12 residues. Trimming took off 0 bases at V and 3 bases at J, with 3 bases between the two ends. Per the germline V gene, CDR1 is SGHNT and CDR2 is YYREEE (reference sequence). CDR3 amino acids: CASSLAYTEAFF. Here the CDR3 DNA reads TGTGCCAGCAGCTTGGCGTACACTGAAGCTTTCTTT.

This chain uses TRBV28 with TRBJ2-5; TRBD1 might be the D (7 bases). V was trimmed by 5 bases and J by 5 bases, leaving 15 bases between them. The CDR3 is 14 residues long. Looked up from germline, CDR1 is MDHEN and CDR2 is SYDVKM. The CDR3 loop is CASSPKTGRETQYF. The CDR3 nucleotides read TGTGCCAGCAGTCCCAAGACAGGGAGGGAGACCCAGTACTTC.

This chain connects TRBV12-5 to TRBJ1-3; D gene ambiguous. Germline V gene data show CDR1 as LGHNT and CDR2 as FRNRAP. The CDR3 loop spans 11 amino acids. V was shortened by 5 bases and J by 4 bases, with 3 bases between the two germline ends. The CDR3 DNA reads TGTGCTAGTGGTCTCGGAAACACCATATATTTT. This sequence encodes CASGLGNTIYF.

The chain carries TRBV29-1 and TRBJ1-6, with a possible D match to TRBD1 (5 bases). The germline V gene encodes CDR1 SQVTM and CDR2 ANQGSEA. The CDR3 is made up of 15 amino acids. V lost 5 bases and J lost 0, with 11 bases in between. CDR3 protein: CSVQEGSSYNSPLHF. CDR3 in DNA: TGCAGCGTTCAGGAGGGGAGCTCCTATAATTCACCCCTCCACTTT.

This rearrangement joins TRBV19 to TRBJ1-2; 7 bases are a match to TRBD1. CDR1 and CDR2 from the germline V gene are LNHDA and SQIVND (reference sequence). There are 13 residues in the CDR3. V was pared by 0 bases and J by 5 bases, with 0 bases of the junction left unmatched. This CDR3 is CASSIDRGYGYTF. Written as DNA, the CDR3 is TGTGCCAGTAGTATAGACAGGGGGTATGGCTACACCTTC.

This rearrangement joins TRBV9 to TRBJ2-7, with D uncertain. CDR1 and CDR2 (germline): SGDLS, YYNGEE. Trimming left V 0 bases short and J 6 bases short, with 7 bases between. This CDR3 has 12 amino acids. Here the CDR3 DNA reads TGTGCCAGCAGCGTAGTAGAATCCGAGCAGTACTTC. Amino acids: CASSVVESEQYF.

The chain links TRBV7-9 to TRBJ2-1; no firm D call. The CDR3 runs 12 residues. V shed 6 bases and J shed 10 bases, with 13 bases lying between them. Per the germline V gene, CDR1 is SEHNR and CDR2 is FQNEAQ (reference sequence). The CDR3 here is CASSPSAQEQFF. The CDR3 coding sequence is TGTGCCAGCAGTCCCTCAGCGCAGGAGCAGTTCTTC.

The rearrangement uses TRBV10-3 and TRBJ1-5; weak D call: TRBD1 (5 bases). Germline CDR1 and CDR2: ENHRY and SYGVKD. V lost 5 bases to trimming and J lost 8 bases, with 13 bases between them. The CDR3 consists of 13 residues. The CDR3 DNA reads TGTGCCATCAGTCGGACAAGCCTCGAGCCCCAGCATTTT. Translating it yields CAISRTSLEPQHF.

The chain is built from TRBV3-1 (or the pseudogene TRBV3-2) and TRBJ1-2; 8 bases align to TRBD1. This CDR3 region has 21 residues. V dropped 2 bases and J dropped 2; count of bases not matched to a gene: 22. CDR1 and CDR2 from the germline V gene are LGHDT and YNNKEL (reference sequence). This chain's CDR3 is CASSQNRAGGVRSGENYGYTF. The CDR3 region has the DNA TGTGCCAGCAGCCAAAACCGGGCAGGGGGCGTTCGATCCGGAGAGAACTATGGCTACACCTTC.